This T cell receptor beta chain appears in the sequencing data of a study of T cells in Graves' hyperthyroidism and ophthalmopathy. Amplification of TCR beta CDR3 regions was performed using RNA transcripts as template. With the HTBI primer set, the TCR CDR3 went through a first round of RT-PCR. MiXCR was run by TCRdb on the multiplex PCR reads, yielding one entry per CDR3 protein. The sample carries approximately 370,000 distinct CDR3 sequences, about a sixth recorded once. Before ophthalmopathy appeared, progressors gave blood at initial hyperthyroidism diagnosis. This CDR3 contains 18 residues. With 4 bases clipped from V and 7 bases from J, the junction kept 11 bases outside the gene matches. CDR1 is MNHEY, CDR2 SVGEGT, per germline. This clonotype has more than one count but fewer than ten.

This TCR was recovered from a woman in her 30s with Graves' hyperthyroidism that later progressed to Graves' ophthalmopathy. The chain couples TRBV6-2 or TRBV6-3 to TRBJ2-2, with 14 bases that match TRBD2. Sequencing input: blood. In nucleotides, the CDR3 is TGTGCCAGCAGTTTAAACCCGGGACTAGCGGGAGCCGGCGGGGAGCTGTTTTTT. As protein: CASSLNPGLAGAGGELFF.